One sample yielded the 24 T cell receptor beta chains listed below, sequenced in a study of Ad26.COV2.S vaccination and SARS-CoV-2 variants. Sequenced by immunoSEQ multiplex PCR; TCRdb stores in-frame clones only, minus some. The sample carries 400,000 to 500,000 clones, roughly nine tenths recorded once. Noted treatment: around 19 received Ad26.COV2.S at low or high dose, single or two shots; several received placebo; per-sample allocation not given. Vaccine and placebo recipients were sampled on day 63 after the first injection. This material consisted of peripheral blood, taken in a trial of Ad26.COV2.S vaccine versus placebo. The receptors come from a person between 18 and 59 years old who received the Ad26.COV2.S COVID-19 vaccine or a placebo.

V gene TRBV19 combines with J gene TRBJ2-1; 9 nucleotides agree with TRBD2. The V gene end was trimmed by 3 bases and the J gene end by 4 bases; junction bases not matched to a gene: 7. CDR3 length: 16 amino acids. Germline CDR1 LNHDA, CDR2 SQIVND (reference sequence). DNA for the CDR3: TGTGCCAGTAGTATGAAAGGGCGGGGGGGTTACAATGAGCAGTTCTTC. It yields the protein CASSMKGRGGYNEQFF.

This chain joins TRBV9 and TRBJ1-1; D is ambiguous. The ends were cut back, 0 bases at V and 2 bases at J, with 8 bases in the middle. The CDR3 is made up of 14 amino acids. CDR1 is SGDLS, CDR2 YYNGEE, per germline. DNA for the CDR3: TGTGCCAGCAGCGTAGAGGTTGAAAACACTGAAGCTTTCTTT. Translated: CASSVEVENTEAFF.

CDR3 nucleotides: TGCAGCGTTTCCGCAGGGGGCGGGGAGACCCAGTACTTC. Encoded protein: CSVSAGGGETQYF. The genes are TRBV29-1 and TRBJ2-5; 8 bases align to TRBD1. The length of the CDR3 is 13 residues. Germline V gene lookup returns CDR1 SQVTM and CDR2 ANQGSEA. Germline trimming cut 5 bases from V and 5 bases from J; bases unmatched to any gene: 7.

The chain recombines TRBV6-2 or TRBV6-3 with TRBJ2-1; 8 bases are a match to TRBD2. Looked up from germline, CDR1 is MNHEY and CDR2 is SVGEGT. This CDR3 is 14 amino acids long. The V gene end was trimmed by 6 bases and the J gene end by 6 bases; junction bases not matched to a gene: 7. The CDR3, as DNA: TGTGCCAGCAGCAGGATGGCGGGAGGCAATGAGCAGTTCTTC. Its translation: CASSRMAGGNEQFF.

The CDR3 region has the DNA TGTGCCAGCAGCCAAGCCCCGGAGCTGTTTTTT. Residues: CASSQAPELFF. The rearrangement joins TRBV3-1 (or the pseudogene TRBV3-2) to TRBJ2-2; no reliable D call. Germline values: CDR1 LGHDT, CDR2 YNNKEL (reference sequence). This CDR3 is built from 11 residues. Deletions cut 1 base from V and 10 bases from J, with 4 bases between.

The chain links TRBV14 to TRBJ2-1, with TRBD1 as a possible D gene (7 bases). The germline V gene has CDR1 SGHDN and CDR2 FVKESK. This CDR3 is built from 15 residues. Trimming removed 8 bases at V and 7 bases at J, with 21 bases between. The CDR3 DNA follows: TGTGCCAGCGACATAGGGACCAGGGGGGCTAATGAGCAGTTCTTC. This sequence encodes CASDIGTRGANEQFF.

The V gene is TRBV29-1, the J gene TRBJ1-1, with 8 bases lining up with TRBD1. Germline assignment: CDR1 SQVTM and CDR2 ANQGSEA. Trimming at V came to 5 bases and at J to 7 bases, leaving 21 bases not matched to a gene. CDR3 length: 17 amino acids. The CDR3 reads CSVSAIRTGMIEIEAFF. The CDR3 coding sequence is TGCAGCGTTTCCGCCATTCGGACAGGGATGATTGAAATTGAAGCTTTCTTT.

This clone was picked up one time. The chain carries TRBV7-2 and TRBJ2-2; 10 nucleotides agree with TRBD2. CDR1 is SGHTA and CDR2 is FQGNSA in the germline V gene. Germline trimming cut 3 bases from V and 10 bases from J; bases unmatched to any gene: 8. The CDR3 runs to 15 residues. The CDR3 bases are TGTGCCAGCAGCTTCTGGACTAGCGGCGTGGCGGAGCTGTTTTTT. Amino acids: CASSFWTSGVAELFF.

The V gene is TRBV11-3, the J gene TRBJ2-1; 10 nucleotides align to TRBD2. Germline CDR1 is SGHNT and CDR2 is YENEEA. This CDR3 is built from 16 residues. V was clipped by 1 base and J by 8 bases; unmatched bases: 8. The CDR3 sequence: CASSLGPSGSRYEQFF. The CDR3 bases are TGTGCCAGCAGCTTAGGGCCTAGCGGGAGTCGATATGAGCAGTTCTTC.

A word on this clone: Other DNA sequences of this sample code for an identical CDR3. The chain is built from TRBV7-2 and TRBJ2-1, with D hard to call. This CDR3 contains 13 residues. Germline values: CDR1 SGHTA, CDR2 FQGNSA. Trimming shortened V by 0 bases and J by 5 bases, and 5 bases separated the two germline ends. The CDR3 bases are TGTGCCAGCAGCTTAGCCAGAGACAATGAGCAGTTCTTC. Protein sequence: CASSLARDNEQFF.

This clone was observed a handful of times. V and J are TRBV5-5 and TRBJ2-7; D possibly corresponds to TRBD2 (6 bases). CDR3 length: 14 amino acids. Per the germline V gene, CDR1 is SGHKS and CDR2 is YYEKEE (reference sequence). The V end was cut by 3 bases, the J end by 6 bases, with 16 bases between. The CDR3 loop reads CASSWDVREAEQYF. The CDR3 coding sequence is TGTGCCAGCAGCTGGGACGTCAGGGAGGCCGAGCAGTACTTC.

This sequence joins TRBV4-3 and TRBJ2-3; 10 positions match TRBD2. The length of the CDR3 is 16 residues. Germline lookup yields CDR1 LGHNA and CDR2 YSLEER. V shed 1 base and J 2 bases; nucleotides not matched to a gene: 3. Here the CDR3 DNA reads TGCGCCAGCAGCCAAGCTAGCGGGGGCCTCACAGATACGCAGTATTTT. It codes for CASSQASGGLTDTQYF.

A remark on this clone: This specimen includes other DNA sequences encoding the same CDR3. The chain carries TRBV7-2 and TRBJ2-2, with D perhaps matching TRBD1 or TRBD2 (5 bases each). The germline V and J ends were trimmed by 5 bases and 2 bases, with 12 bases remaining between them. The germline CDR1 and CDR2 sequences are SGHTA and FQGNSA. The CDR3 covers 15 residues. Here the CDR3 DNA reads TGTGCCAGCAGCCTCGCCGGGACCAACACCGGGGAGCTGTTTTTT. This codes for CASSLAGTNTGELFF.

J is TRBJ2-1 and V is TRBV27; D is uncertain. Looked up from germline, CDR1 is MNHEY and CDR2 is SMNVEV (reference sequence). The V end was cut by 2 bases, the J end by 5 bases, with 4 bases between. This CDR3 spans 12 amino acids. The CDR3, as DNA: TGTGCCAGCAGTTTAGGACACAATGAGCAGTTCTTC. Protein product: CASSLGHNEQFF.

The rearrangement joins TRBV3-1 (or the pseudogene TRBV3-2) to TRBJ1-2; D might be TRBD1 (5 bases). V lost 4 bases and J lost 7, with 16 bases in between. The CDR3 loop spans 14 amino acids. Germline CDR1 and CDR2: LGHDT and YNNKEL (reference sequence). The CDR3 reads CASSRDPRGGGYTF. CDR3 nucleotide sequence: TGTGCCAGCAGCCGGGACCCACGGGGGGGTGGCTACACCTTC.

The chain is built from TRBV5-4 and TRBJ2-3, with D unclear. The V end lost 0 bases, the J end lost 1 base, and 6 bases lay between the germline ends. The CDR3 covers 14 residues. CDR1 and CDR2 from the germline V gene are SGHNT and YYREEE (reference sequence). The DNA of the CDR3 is TGTGCCAGCAGCTTGGCCAGGCGCACAGATACGCAGTATTTT. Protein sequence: CASSLARRTDTQYF.

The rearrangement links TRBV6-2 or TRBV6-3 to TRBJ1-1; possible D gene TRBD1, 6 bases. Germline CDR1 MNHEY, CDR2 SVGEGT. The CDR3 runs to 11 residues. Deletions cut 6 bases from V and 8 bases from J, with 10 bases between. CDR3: CASSSGTEAFF. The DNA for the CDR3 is TGTGCCAGCAGCTCCGGGACAGAAGCTTTCTTT.

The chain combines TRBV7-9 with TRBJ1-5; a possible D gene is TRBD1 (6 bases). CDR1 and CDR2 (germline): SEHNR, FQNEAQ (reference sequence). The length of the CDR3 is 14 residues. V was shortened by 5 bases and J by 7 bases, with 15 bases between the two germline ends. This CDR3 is CASSGAGGGQPQHF. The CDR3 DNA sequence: TGTGCCAGCAGCGGAGCCGGAGGGGGGCAGCCCCAGCATTTT.

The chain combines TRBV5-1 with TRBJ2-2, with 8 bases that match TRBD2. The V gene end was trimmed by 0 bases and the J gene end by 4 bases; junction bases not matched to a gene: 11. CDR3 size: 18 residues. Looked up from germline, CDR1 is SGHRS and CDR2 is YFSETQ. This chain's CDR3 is CASSLGLAGRGTTGELFF. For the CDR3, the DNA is TGCGCCAGCAGCTTGGGGTTAGCGGGGCGAGGGACCACCGGGGAGCTGTTTTTT.

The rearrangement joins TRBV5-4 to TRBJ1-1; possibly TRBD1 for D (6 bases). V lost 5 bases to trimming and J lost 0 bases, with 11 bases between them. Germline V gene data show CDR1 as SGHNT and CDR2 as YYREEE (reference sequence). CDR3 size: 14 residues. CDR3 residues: CASSWGGVNTEAFF. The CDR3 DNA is TGTGCCAGCAGTTGGGGGGGCGTGAACACTGAAGCTTTCTTT.

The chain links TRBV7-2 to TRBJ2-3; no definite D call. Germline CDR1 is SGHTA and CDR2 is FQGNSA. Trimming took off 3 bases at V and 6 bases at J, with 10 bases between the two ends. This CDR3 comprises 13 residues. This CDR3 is CASSFSHTDTQYF. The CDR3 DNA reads TGTGCCAGCAGCTTTTCCCACACTGATACGCAGTATTTT. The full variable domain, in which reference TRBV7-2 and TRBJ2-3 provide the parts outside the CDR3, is GAGVSQSPSNKVTEKGKDVELRCDPISGHTALYWYRQSLGQGLEFLIYFQGNSAPDKSGLPSDRFSAERTGGSVSTLTIQRTQQEDSAVYLCASSFSHTDTQYFGPGTRLTVL.

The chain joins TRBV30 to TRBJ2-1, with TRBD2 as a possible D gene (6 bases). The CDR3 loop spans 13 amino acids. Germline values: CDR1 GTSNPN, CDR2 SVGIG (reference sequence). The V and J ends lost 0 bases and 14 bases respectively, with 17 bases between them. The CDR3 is CAWSVSAGRGEFF. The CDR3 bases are TGTGCCTGGAGTGTGTCGGCGGGGCGGGGAGAGTTCTTC. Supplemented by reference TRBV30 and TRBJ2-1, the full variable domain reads SQTIHQWPATLVQPVGSPLSLECTVEGTSNPNLYWYRQAAGRGLQLLFYSVGIGQISSEVPQNLSASRPQDRQFILSSKKLLLSDSGFYLCAWSVSAGRGEFFGPGTRLTVL.

The CDR3 sequence is CATSGPLGQGAGGELFF. Here the CDR3 DNA reads TGTGCCACCAGTGGACCCTTGGGACAGGGGGCTGGCGGGGAGCTGTTTTTT. The chain links TRBV24-1 to TRBJ2-2; TRBD1 aligns across 12 bases. The germline V gene has CDR1 KGHDR and CDR2 SFDVKD. The V and J ends lost 5 bases and 7 bases, in that order; junction bases with no gene match: 10. This CDR3 has 17 residues.

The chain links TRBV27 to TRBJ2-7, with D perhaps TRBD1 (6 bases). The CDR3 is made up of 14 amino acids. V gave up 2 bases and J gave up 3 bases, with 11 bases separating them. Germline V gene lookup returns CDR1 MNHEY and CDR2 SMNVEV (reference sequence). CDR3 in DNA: TGTGCCAGCAGTTTAAGACAGGCCATCTACGAGCAGTACTTC. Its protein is CASSLRQAIYEQYF.